A single sample gave rise to the 12 T cell receptor beta chains below, sequenced in a study of beta chain features in type 1 diabetes. The investigators reverse transcribed all of the isolated RNA, so they sequenced expressed TCRB transcripts. TCRdb keeps only in-frame clones here, not all; method: immunoSEQ multiplex PCR. Counted here are some 360,000 clones, 15% to 20% occurring once; the ten biggest clones make up around 0.044%. The sequenced sample consisted of naive CD4+ T cells from blood. The source is a woman aged 18-29 years in good health.

This clone was detected only a few times. The chain employs TRBV5-1 and TRBJ1-2; 9 positions match TRBD1. This CDR3 spans 14 amino acids. Per the germline V gene, CDR1 is SGHRS and CDR2 is YFSETQ. Trimming cost V 3 bases and J 2 bases; bases outside gene matches: 2. CDR3 protein: CASSSGTGNYGYTF. In DNA, the CDR3 is TGCGCCAGCAGCTCCGGGACAGGGAACTATGGCTACACCTTC.

J is TRBJ2-5 and V is TRBV9; 9 nucleotides match TRBD2. With V trimmed by 0 bases and J by 2 bases, 2 bases remained unmatched. Germline V gene sequence: CDR1 SGDLS, CDR2 YYNGEE. The CDR3 spans 15 residues. The CDR3, as DNA: TGTGCCAGCAGCGTAGGTAGCGGGAGTCAAGAGACCCAGTACTTC. It codes for CASSVGSGSQETQYF.

Only a few counts were recorded for this clone. The J gene is TRBJ2-7, the V gene TRBV19; 14 bases line up with TRBD2. V lost 5 bases, J lost 4 bases, and 10 bases stayed unmatched. This CDR3 comprises 17 residues. CDR1 is LNHDA, CDR2 SQIVND, per germline (reference sequence). The DNA of the CDR3 is TGTGCCAGTAGTCGGACTCACGGGACTAGCGGGAGTTACGAGCAGTACTTC. Protein sequence: CASSRTHGTSGSYEQYF. Full variable domain (rest looked up from reference TRBV19 and TRBJ2-7): DGGITQSPKYLFRKEGQNVTLSCEQNLNHDAMYWYRQDPGQGLRLIYYSQIVNDFQKGDIAEGYSVSREKKESFPLTVTSAQKNPTAFYLCASSRTHGTSGSYEQYFGPGTRLTVT.

This sequence joins TRBV6-6 and TRBJ2-7; 9 nucleotides line up with TRBD2. The CDR3 length is 14 residues. The germline V gene encodes CDR1 MNHNY and CDR2 SVGAGI (reference sequence). J gave up 2 bases and V 5 bases, and 4 bases lay outside the gene matches. CDR3 amino acids: CASSPSGVPYEQYF. Written as DNA, the CDR3 is TGTGCCAGCAGTCCTAGCGGGGTTCCCTACGAGCAGTACTTC.

The chain recombines TRBV9 with TRBJ1-2, with D unresolved. The CDR3 is made up of 12 amino acids. Germline V CDR1 and CDR2: SGDLS, YYNGEE. Between the trimmed V and J ends, which lost 4 bases and 5 bases, there was a span of 9 bases. CDR3 amino acids: CASSPRGYGYTF. As DNA, the CDR3 is TGTGCCAGCAGCCCTCGGGGATATGGCTACACCTTC. The full variable domain, in which reference TRBV9 and TRBJ1-2 provide the parts outside the CDR3, is DSGVTQTPKHLITATGQRVTLRCSPRSGDLSVYWYQQSLDQGLQFLIQYYNGEERAKGNILERFSAQQFPDLHSELNLSSLELGDSALYFCASSPRGYGYTFGSGTRLTVV.

A remark on this clone: This same CDR3 is encoded by further DNA sequences in the sample. The chain uses TRBV18 and TRBJ1-1; weak D call: TRBD1 (5 bases). The germline V gene has CDR1 KGHSH and CDR2 LQKENI. The CDR3 runs 14 residues. V lost 3 bases to trimming and J lost 0 bases, with 8 bases between them. This CDR3 is CASSPGGMNTEAFF. The CDR3 bases are TGTGCCAGCTCACCCGGGGGTATGAACACTGAAGCTTTCTTT. The full variable domain, completed using reference TRBV18 and TRBJ1-1, is NAGVMQNPRHLVRRRGQEARLRCSPMKGHSHVYWYRQLPEEGLKFMVYLQKENIIDESGMPKERFSAEFPKEGPSILRIQQVVRGDSAAYFCASSPGGMNTEAFFGQGTRLTVV.

This chain joins TRBV28 and TRBJ1-2, with D tentatively TRBD1 (6 bases). V lost 2 bases, J lost 1 base, and 14 bases lay in between. CDR1 and CDR2 from the germline V gene are MDHEN and SYDVKM. This CDR3 region has 16 residues. CDR3: CASSLVQGSGNYGYTF. DNA for the CDR3: TGTGCCAGCAGTTTAGTCCAGGGGTCCGGTAACTATGGCTACACCTTC.

In the case of this clone: Compared with germline, one end of the junction differs, possibly owing to a read error. The chain joins TRBV15 to TRBJ2-5, with TRBD1 as a possible D gene (6 bases). Germline V CDR1 and CDR2: LNHNV, YYDKDF (reference sequence). This CDR3 region has 14 residues. Here the CDR3 DNA reads TGTGCCACCAGCAGAGATACAGGGCAAGGGACCCAGTACTTC. Encoded protein: CATSRDTGQGTQYF.

The J gene is TRBJ2-3, the V gene TRBV6-5; tentative D call: TRBD1 (5 bases). This CDR3 contains 14 residues. V dropped 8 bases and J dropped 4 bases, with 16 bases sitting between them. CDR1 is MNHEY, CDR2 SVGAGI, per germline. The CDR3 bases are TGTGCCAGCTTCCCCAGGGAAGAGGCAGATACGCAGTATTTT. Protein sequence: CASFPREEADTQYF.

The chain couples TRBV7-3 to TRBJ1-1, with 7 bases fitting TRBD1. V gave up 0 bases and J gave up 5 bases; unmatched junction bases: 6. The CDR3 contains 15 residues. Germline-derived CDR1 and CDR2 are SGHTA and FQGTGA. The CDR3 sequence: CASSLTGGGQTEAFF. The DNA of the CDR3 is TGTGCCAGCAGCTTAACCGGAGGGGGCCAGACTGAAGCTTTCTTT. Full variable domain (remainder filled in from reference TRBV7-3 and TRBJ1-1): GAGVSQTPSNKVTEKGKYVELRCDPISGHTALYWYRQSLGQGPEFLIYFQGTGAADDSGLPNDRFFAVRPEGSVSTLKIQRTERGDSAVYLCASSLTGGGQTEAFFGQGTRLTVV.

The chain couples TRBV7-3 to TRBJ2-1; the match to TRBD2 covers 7 bases. J lost 13 bases, V lost 4 bases, and 13 bases had no gene match. Germline V gene data show CDR1 as SGHTA and CDR2 as FQGTGA. This CDR3 is 14 amino acids long. In nucleotides, the CDR3 is TGTGCCAGCAGCTCGACCCCCCGCGGGGGTCTTCAGTTCTTC. Its translation: CASSSTPRGGLQFF.

The CDR3 coding sequence is TGTGCCAGCAGCGTGGGGCGCTTGGAGACCCAGTACTTC. It encodes CASSVGRLETQYF. The rearrangement joins TRBV9 to TRBJ2-5, with D perhaps matching TRBD1 (5 bases). This CDR3 spans 13 amino acids. Trimming took 2 bases from V and 5 from J, leaving 10 bases between them. The germline V gene has CDR1 SGDLS and CDR2 YYNGEE. The full variable domain, with the rest looked up from reference TRBV9 and TRBJ2-5, is DSGVTQTPKHLITATGQRVTLRCSPRSGDLSVYWYQQSLDQGLQFLIQYYNGEERAKGNILERFSAQQFPDLHSELNLSSLELGDSALYFCASSVGRLETQYFGPGTRLLVL.